The 18 T cell receptor beta chains reported below all come from one sample, sequenced in a study of blood T cell repertoires in COVID-19. Assay used: immunoSEQ multiplex PCR; TCRdb lists only in-frame clones, some missing. Of 65,000 to 70,000 clones listed, around three quarters are singletons. Sample: peripheral blood. Receptors originate from a human donor in a cohort sampled during active COVID-19.

A single count supports this clone. The CDR3 spells CASSFDRSETQYF. The CDR3 bases are TGTGCCAGCAGCTTCGACAGGAGCGAGACCCAGTACTTC. The chain employs TRBV12-3 or TRBV12-4 and TRBJ2-5, with D tentatively TRBD1 (6 bases). The CDR3 covers 13 residues. V was pared by 6 bases and J by 5 bases, with 13 bases between.

The chain has TRBV3-1 (or the pseudogene TRBV3-2) and TRBJ1-2, with a weak D call TRBD1 (5 bases). CDR1 and CDR2 from the germline V gene are LGHDT and YNNKEL (reference sequence). V dropped 4 bases and J dropped 4 bases, with 7 bases sitting between them. The CDR3 has 12 residues. CDR3 sequence reads: CASSPGLYGYTF. CDR3 nucleotides: TGTGCCAGCAGCCCAGGGCTCTATGGCTACACCTTC.

This clone was counted a few times. The V gene is TRBV19, the J gene TRBJ1-5, with TRBD1 identical over 7 bases. Germline CDR1 and CDR2: LNHDA and SQIVND (reference sequence). This CDR3 contains 14 residues. V lost 5 bases to trimming and J lost 1 base; unmatched junction nucleotides: 2. CDR3 in amino acids: CASSVQGSNQPQHF. Here the CDR3 DNA reads TGTGCCAGTAGTGTACAGGGGAGCAATCAGCCCCAGCATTTT.

This clone was observed a few times. This sequence joins TRBV10-3 and TRBJ2-2; TRBD2 aligns across 8 bases. CDR1 and CDR2 (germline): ENHRY, SYGVKD. The V gene end was trimmed by 3 bases and the J gene end by 7 bases; junction bases not matched to a gene: 10. This CDR3 contains 16 residues. In DNA, the CDR3 is TGTGCCATCAGTGACAATTCGGGAGGGCCCATCGGGGAGCTGTTTTTT. Protein: CAISDNSGGPIGELFF.

V gene TRBV3-1 (or the pseudogene TRBV3-2) combines with J gene TRBJ2-5; TRBD2 matches at 7 bases. The CDR3 is 14 residues long. V lost 6 bases, J lost 4 bases, and 8 bases stayed unmatched. From germline, CDR1 is LGHDT and CDR2 YNNKEL (reference sequence). CDR3 sequence reads: CASSPDGRLETQYF. CDR3 nucleotide sequence: TGTGCCAGCAGTCCCGACGGGAGGTTAGAGACCCAGTACTTC.

V usage is TRBV6-6 and J usage is TRBJ2-5; 8 bases agree with TRBD1. Trimming at V came to 5 bases and at J to 4 bases, leaving 9 bases not matched to a gene. The CDR3 has 15 amino acids. CDR1 and CDR2 from the germline V gene are MNHNY and SVGAGI (reference sequence). The CDR3 sequence: CASSQRTGSGETQYF. In DNA, the CDR3 is TGTGCCAGCAGTCAAAGGACAGGGAGCGGAGAGACCCAGTACTTC.

As concerns this clone: One end of the junction does not line up with germline, which may come from a read error. This sequence joins TRBV7-7 and TRBJ2-3, with TRBD2 identical over 10 bases. The CDR3 extends over 14 amino acids. In germline, CDR1 is SSHAT, CDR2 FNYEAQ (reference sequence). CDR3 in amino acids: CASSPALAGDTQYF. The CDR3, as DNA: TGTGCTAGCAGCCCCGCACTAGCGGGGGATACGCAGTATTTT.

J is TRBJ2-3 and V is TRBV3-1 (or the pseudogene TRBV3-2); 11 nucleotides match TRBD2. CDR1 and CDR2 (germline): LGHDT, YNNKEL (reference sequence). This CDR3 comprises 15 residues. Trimming took 7 bases from V and 1 from J; bases not matched to a gene: 4. CDR3 nucleotides: TGTGCCAGCACCTTACTAGCGGGGGGCACAGATACGCAGTATTTT. This translates into CASTLLAGGTDTQYF.

The rearrangement links TRBV6-5 to TRBJ2-1, with 14 bases lining up with TRBD2. Per germline, CDR1 MNHEY and CDR2 SVGAGI. This CDR3 comprises 13 residues. Losses at the gene ends were 9 bases for V and 7 bases for J; bases not matched to a gene: 2. The CDR3 region has the DNA TGTGCCAGTAGGACTAGCGGGGGGAATGAGCAGTTCTTC. As protein: CASRTSGGNEQFF.

V usage is TRBV4-1 and J usage is TRBJ1-6, with D maybe TRBD1 (5 bases). The V gene's germline CDR1 is MGHRA and CDR2 YSYEKL. The CDR3 is 16 residues long. Trimming shortened V by 4 bases and J by 5 bases, and 15 bases separated the two germline ends. CDR3 nucleotide sequence: TGCGCCAGCAGCCGAGAAAGTCCAGGGAATAATTCACCCCTCCACTTT. Encoded protein: CASSRESPGNNSPLHF.

This chain links TRBV5-1 with TRBJ1-2, with D perhaps TRBD1 (6 bases). This CDR3 contains 15 residues. From germline, CDR1 is SGHRS and CDR2 YFSETQ. Trimming pared 0 bases from V and 6 bases from J, leaving 15 bases between. CDR3 protein: CASSLAGRGLDGYTF. CDR3 DNA sequence: TGCGCCAGCAGCTTGGCTGGCAGGGGTCTCGATGGCTACACCTTC. Based on the CDR3 plus reference TRBV5-1 and TRBJ1-2, the full variable domain is KAGVTQTPRYLIKTRGQQVTLSCSPISGHRSVSWYQQTPGQGLQFLFEYFSETQRNKGNFPGRFSGRQFSNSRSEMNVSTLELGDSALYLCASSLAGRGLDGYTFGSGTRLTVV.

The chain couples TRBV28 to TRBJ1-1, with D possibly matching TRBD1 (5 bases). The CDR3 runs 16 residues. CDR1 is MDHEN, CDR2 SYDVKM, per germline. V dropped 5 bases and J dropped 3 bases, with 19 bases sitting between them. The CDR3 DNA follows: TGTGCCAGCAGTAAACAGCAGTGGGGCCCAGACACTGAAGCTTTCTTT. Translation gives CASSKQQWGPDTEAFF.

The chain combines TRBV24-1 with TRBJ1-2; 7 bases align to TRBD1. The germline CDR1 and CDR2 sequences are KGHDR and SFDVKD. V lost 4 bases to trimming and J lost 4 bases; unmatched junction nucleotides: 2. The CDR3 is 13 residues long. This CDR3 is CATSEGQLYGYTF. The DNA of the CDR3 is TGTGCCACCAGTGAGGGACAGCTCTATGGCTACACCTTC.

V is TRBV28 and J is TRBJ2-1; the match to TRBD1 covers 10 bases. Trimming removed 4 bases from V and 5 bases from J; junction bases left unmatched: 2. The CDR3 runs 14 residues. Germline V gives CDR1 MDHEN, CDR2 SYDVKM. The CDR3 DNA follows: TGTGCCAGCAGTTCCGGACAGGGGGACAATGAGCAGTTCTTC. Its translation: CASSSGQGDNEQFF.

CDR3 coding DNA: TGTGCCAGCAGTTCGTACAGCCCGGGACAGGGCTATGGCTACACCTTC. Translated, it gives CASSSYSPGQGYGYTF. The rearrangement links TRBV28 to TRBJ1-2, with 9 bases lining up with TRBD1. Germline V gene sequence: CDR1 MDHEN, CDR2 SYDVKM. The CDR3 covers 16 residues. Trimming took 4 bases from V and 4 from J; bases not matched to a gene: 10.

V is TRBV19 and J is TRBJ2-3; 10 bases match TRBD2. The length of the CDR3 is 15 residues. From germline, CDR1 is LNHDA and CDR2 SQIVND (reference sequence). The V segment lost 7 bases and the J segment 3 bases; nucleotides outside the gene matches: 7. The CDR3 nucleotides are TGTGCCAGTATCGGCCTAGCGGGAGCAACAGATACGCAGTATTTT. It encodes CASIGLAGATDTQYF.

The chain recombines TRBV5-1 with TRBJ2-3; the match to TRBD2 covers 9 bases. The CDR3 is made up of 15 amino acids. Trimming removed 4 bases from V and 6 bases from J; junction bases left unmatched: 9. Germline CDR1 and CDR2: SGHRS and YFSETQ. CDR3 residues: CASSLAGITSDTQYF. CDR3 sequence (DNA): TGCGCCAGCAGCCTAGCGGGGATCACGTCGGATACGCAGTATTTT.

The chain recombines TRBV5-4 with TRBJ1-3, with 8 bases matching TRBD1. The germline V gene has CDR1 SGHNT and CDR2 YYREEE (reference sequence). The CDR3 covers 17 residues. V lost 0 bases, J lost 0 bases, and 5 bases stayed unmatched. As DNA, the CDR3 is TGTGCCAGCAGCTTGGGGGGGACAGGAGTCTCTGGAAACACCATATATTTT. Protein: CASSLGGTGVSGNTIYF.